The text below deals with one T cell receptor beta chain. There is no known antigen for this receptor. Base qualities are not at hand, and no much larger clone is one base apart. Patients with melanoma were used as donors. The data belong to a study of CD4+ T cells in melanoma (dated by TCRdb to between 2020 and 2023). About the full investigation: The study investigated neoantigen-specific CD4+ T cells in human melanoma.

The CDR3 contains 15 residues, cysteine and phenylalanine counted. Left in the record is the CDR3 DNA by itself, 45 bases read in frame from the first base. Per the germline V gene, KGHSH is the CDR1 and LQKENI is the CDR2. V was cut back by 3 bases and J by 1 base, leaving a gap of 12 bases between them. The method behind the library was the immunoSEQ multiplex PCR assay. TCRdb took over this immuneACCESS table, retaining in-frame rearrangements with V and J assigned. Such tables are incomplete; in checked studies, under half of the missing clones stem from an unresolved V gene, and the remainder is unexplained. This sample holds fewer than 15,000 clones; over 80% were observed only once. About 6.6% of the sample comes from the top ten. The full study reports these points: Neoantigen-specific CD4+ T cells in melanoma were reported to show diverse differentiation states. Neoantigen-specific CD4+ T cells were reported to be correlated with the function of CD8+ T cells, macrophages and B cells.

The sequence came from a human donor with melanoma. The receptor chain draws on TRBV18 and TRBJ2-5; the D region possibly corresponds to TRBD2 (6 bases align). Sequencing used cells from a culture (not recorded whether cultured in vitro). The DNA is as follows: TGTGCCAGCTCACCGGGGCGGGGCTTCCAAGAGACCCAGTACTTC. The translation is CASSPGRGFQETQYF.